The next 23 T cell receptor beta chains were all read from a single sample in a study of T cell repertoires in cytomegalovirus infection. TCRdb passed the reads through MiXCR, listing each CDR3 protein once. Altogether roughly 990,000 distinct CDR3 sequences are present, roughly 31% being singletons, with the ten largest covering about an eighth. Antigens for these TCRs are unknown. The sequencing used cultured CD8+ T cells from PBMCs, collected from culture after CMV antigen stimulation. All receptors derive from a human donor in good health (CMV status not recorded). Some clones in this sample may be carry-over from other donors' samples.

The rearrangement joins TRBV7-8 to TRBJ1-5; possibly TRBD1 for D (5 bases). Germline V gene data show CDR1 as SGHVS and CDR2 as FQNEAQ. The ends were cut back, 5 bases at V and 4 bases at J, with 18 bases in the middle. The CDR3 is made up of 16 amino acids. Written as DNA, the CDR3 is TGTGCCAGCAGCCACGTTTGGGGGGAGCTAAATCAGCCCCAGCATTTT. It translates to CASSHVWGELNQPQHF. Complete variable domain (other parts from reference TRBV7-8 and TRBJ1-5): GAGVSQSPRYKVAKRGQDVALRCDPISGHVSLFWYQQALGQGPEFLTYFQNEAQLDKSGLPSDRFFAERPEGSVSTLKIQRTQQEDSAVYLCASSHVWGELNQPQHFGDGTRLSIL.

Of note for this clonotype: Possible read error: a much larger clone is one base away. This rearrangement joins TRBV7-2 to TRBJ2-7; D gene unclear. The CDR3 totals 11 residues. Germline V gene lookup returns CDR1 SGHTA and CDR2 FQGNSA. This CDR3 is CVSSLEAEQYF. In nucleotides, the CDR3 is TGTGTCAGCAGCTTAGAAGCCGAGCAGTACTTC.

This clonotype was observed a handful of times. This chain uses TRBV27 with TRBJ1-2; D may be TRBD1 (6 bases). Germline assignment: CDR1 MNHEY and CDR2 SMNVEV (reference sequence). V was trimmed by 0 bases and J by 4 bases, leaving 12 bases between them. CDR3 length: 15 residues. The CDR3 nucleotides read TGTGCCAGCAGTTTATCAGCGACAGGCCTCTATGGCTACACCTTC. Translated, it gives CASSLSATGLYGYTF.

This clonotype was recorded a few times. This chain uses TRBV6-5 with TRBJ2-1, with TRBD2 matching 10 bases. Germline V gene sequence: CDR1 MNHEY, CDR2 SVGAGI. There are 20 residues in the CDR3. V lost 0 bases to trimming and J lost 5 bases; unmatched junction nucleotides: 16. This CDR3 reads CASSYSIPLLAGGPDNEQFF. The CDR3, as DNA: TGTGCCAGCAGTTACTCGATTCCCCTCTTAGCGGGGGGCCCGGACAATGAGCAGTTCTTC.

This clonotype was counted at least ten times. This rearrangement joins TRBV4-1 to TRBJ1-1; D is possibly TRBD1 (5 bases). V shed 1 base and J shed 1 base, with 7 bases lying between them. Germline V gives CDR1 MGHRA, CDR2 YSYEKL. The CDR3 loop spans 14 amino acids. This CDR3 reads CASSQAQGNTEAFF. The CDR3 bases are TGCGCCAGCAGCCAAGCCCAGGGGAACACTGAAGCTTTCTTT.

To note about this clonotype: Being one base from a much bigger clone, this may be a read error. This chain connects TRBV7-2 to TRBJ1-2; 7 nucleotides line up with TRBD1. The CDR3 spans 17 residues. Germline V lookup: CDR1 SGHTA, CDR2 FQGNSA. In DNA, the CDR3 is TGTGTCAGCAGCTTATCCAGGACAGGCCGGTCTACCTATGGCTACACCTTC. It encodes CVSSLSRTGRSTYGYTF. Full variable domain (rest looked up from reference TRBV7-2 and TRBJ1-2): GAGVSQSPSNKVTEKGKDVELRCDPISGHTALYWYRQSLGQGLEFLIYFQGNSAPDKSGLPSDRFSAERTGGSVSTLTIQRTQQEDSAVYLCVSSLSRTGRSTYGYTFGSGTRLTVV.

This clonotype was detected many times. The chain's CDR3 is CASSSSGTGIEKLFF. The CDR3 region has the DNA TGTGCCAGCAGTTCTTCCGGGACAGGGATAGAAAAACTGTTTTTT. J is TRBJ1-4 and V is TRBV28; 9 bases are a match to TRBD1. Germline CDR1 MDHEN, CDR2 SYDVKM. Losses at the gene ends were 4 bases for V and 8 bases for J; bases not matched to a gene: 8. The CDR3 is 15 amino acids. The complete variable domain, with remaining parts taken from reference TRBV28 and TRBJ1-4, reads DVKVTQSSRYLVKRTGEKVFLECVQDMDHENMFWYRQDPGLGLRLIYFSYDVKMKEKGDIPEGYSVSREKKERFSLILESASTNQTSMYLCASSSSGTGIEKLFFGSGTQLSVL.

This clonotype occurred a few times. V gene TRBV3-1 combines with J gene TRBJ2-1; TRBD2 is a possible D gene (5 bases). Trimming left V 4 bases short and J 6 bases short, with 16 bases between. The CDR3 sequence is 15 residues long. The germline CDR1 and CDR2 sequences are LGHDT and YNNKEL (reference sequence). CDR3 DNA: TGTGCCAGCAGCCCACGGTTCCCCGGGGTCAATGAGCAGTTCTTC. Its translation: CASSPRFPGVNEQFF.

In this sample, this clonotype turned up many times. The V call is TRBV7-2, the J call TRBJ2-1; 9 bases are a match to TRBD1. After removal of 2 bases from V and 1 base from J, the junction contained 12 bases not matched to a gene. Germline-derived CDR1 and CDR2 are SGHTA and FQGNSA. CDR3 size: 19 residues. DNA of the CDR3: TGTGCCAGCAGCTTAATAACCGGGACAGGGTACGGATCCTACAATGAGCAGTTCTTC. Its protein product is CASSLITGTGYGSYNEQFF. Supplemented by reference TRBV7-2 and TRBJ2-1, the full variable domain reads GAGVSQSPSNKVTEKGKDVELRCDPISGHTALYWYRQSLGQGLEFLIYFQGNSAPDKSGLPSDRFSAERTGGSVSTLTIQRTQQEDSAVYLCASSLITGTGYGSYNEQFFGPGTRLTVL.

The chain couples TRBV27 to TRBJ1-1, with D tentatively TRBD1 (6 bases). Germline V gives CDR1 MNHEY, CDR2 SMNVEV (reference sequence). This CDR3 contains 14 residues. Trimming pared 0 bases from V and 7 bases from J, leaving 12 bases between. CDR3 DNA sequence: TGTGCCAGCAGTTTATCACAGGGCCCCCTTGAAGCTTTCTTT. This translates into CASSLSQGPLEAFF.

This clonotype was found a few times. The chain links TRBV7-6 to TRBJ2-2; D gene ambiguous. Germline lookup yields CDR1 SGHVS and CDR2 FNYEAQ. Trimming pared 8 bases from V and 7 bases from J, leaving 5 bases between. This CDR3 has 10 residues. The CDR3 spells CASEYGELFF. The CDR3 DNA is TGTGCCAGCGAATACGGGGAGCTGTTTTTT.

The chain recombines TRBV5-3 with TRBJ2-7; TRBD1 agrees at 9 bases. TRBV5-3 counts as an open reading frame of uncertain function. The CDR3 is 14 residues long. The CDR3 nucleotides read TGTGCCAGCAGCTTGTGGGACAGGGAGTACGAGCAGTACGTC. Translation gives CASSLWDREYEQYV.

The gene calls are TRBV29-1 and TRBJ1-2; 7 bases map to TRBD1. CDR1 is SQVTM, CDR2 ANQGSEA, per germline. V lost 6 bases, J lost 2 bases, and 3 bases stayed unmatched. The CDR3 contains 12 residues. CDR3 nucleotides: TGCAGCGTGCTGGGACAGAACTATGGCTACACCTTC. Protein: CSVLGQNYGYTF.

There are a few counts of this clonotype. J is TRBJ2-6 and V is TRBV20-1; D is possibly TRBD1 (5 bases). The V gene lost 0 bases and the J gene lost 4 bases, with 10 bases spanning the gap. Germline-derived CDR1 and CDR2 are DFQATT and SNEGSKA (reference sequence). The CDR3 spans 15 residues. In DNA form, the CDR3 reads TGCAGTGCTAGAGATACCCCAGGGGGGGCCAACGTCCTGACTTTC. Encoded protein: CSARDTPGGANVLTF.

This clonotype was recorded a few times. The V gene is TRBV2, the J gene TRBJ2-1, with TRBD1 identical over 8 bases. V was clipped by 4 bases and J by 8 bases; unmatched bases: 4. This CDR3 comprises 13 residues. The germline V gene has CDR1 SNHLY and CDR2 FYNNEI. The CDR3 loop is CASSARTGHEQFF. The DNA for the CDR3 is TGTGCCAGCAGTGCTCGGACAGGGCATGAGCAGTTCTTC.

This clonotype was counted ten times or more. The CDR3 DNA follows: TGTGCCAGCAGCTTAGACGGGGCGCCCAATCAGCCCCAGCATTTT. Translation gives CASSLDGAPNQPQHF. The rearrangement joins TRBV7-9 to TRBJ1-5; maybe TRBD1 (5 bases). V was pared by 1 base and J by 3 bases, with 10 bases between. Germline CDR1 reads SEHNR; CDR2 reads FQNEAQ (reference sequence). CDR3 length: 15 residues.

This sequence joins TRBV25-1 and TRBJ2-5; tentatively, D is TRBD1 (6 bases). Germline V CDR1 and CDR2: MGHDK, SYGVNS. There are 15 residues in the CDR3. Deletions cut 5 bases from V and 2 bases from J, with 15 bases between. The DNA of the CDR3 is TGTGCCAGCAGTCTCCTAACAGGGAATCAAGAGACCCAGTACTTC. This codes for CASSLLTGNQETQYF.

The chain recombines TRBV19 with TRBJ2-1; 8 positions agree with TRBD1. The CDR3 sequence is 15 residues long. The J segment lost 3 bases and the V segment lost 2 bases, leaving 3 bases of the junction unmatched. CDR1 and CDR2 (germline): LNHDA, SQIVND (reference sequence). The CDR3 sequence: CASSIMDRVYNEQFF. As DNA, the CDR3 is TGTGCCAGTAGTATAATGGACAGGGTCTACAATGAGCAGTTCTTC. The full variable domain, completed using reference TRBV19 and TRBJ2-1, is DGGITQSPKYLFRKEGQNVTLSCEQNLNHDAMYWYRQDPGQGLRLIYYSQIVNDFQKGDIAEGYSVSREKKESFPLTVTSAQKNPTAFYLCASSIMDRVYNEQFFGPGTRLTVL.

This clonotype was seen a few times. V gene TRBV27 combines with J gene TRBJ2-3, with a weak D call TRBD1 (6 bases). The V end was cut by 2 bases, the J end by 7 bases, with 10 bases between. From germline, CDR1 is MNHEY and CDR2 SMNVEV (reference sequence). This CDR3 spans 13 amino acids. CDR3 nucleotide sequence: TGTGCCAGCAGTTTAGGGGGCGTAAATACGCAGTATTTT. It translates to CASSLGGVNTQYF.

V is TRBV2 and J is TRBJ2-1, with 13 bases matching TRBD2. V was pared by 4 bases and J by 4 bases, with 16 bases of the junction left unmatched. Per the germline V gene, CDR1 is SNHLY and CDR2 is FYNNEI. This CDR3 is 20 amino acids long. The CDR3 loop reads CASSVPGTSGVSPLYNEQFF. DNA of the CDR3: TGTGCCAGCAGTGTTCCCGGGACTAGCGGGGTCTCTCCTTTATACAATGAGCAGTTCTTC.

This clonotype turned up a few times. The rearrangement uses TRBV11-2 and TRBJ2-5, with TRBD1 matching 9 bases. Trimming removed 2 bases from V and 5 bases from J; junction bases left unmatched: 6. Germline loops: CDR1 SGHAT, CDR2 FQNNGV. This CDR3 has 15 residues. The CDR3, as DNA: TGTGCCAGCAGCTTATCGTACAGGGGGCACGAGACCCAGTACTTC. It translates to CASSLSYRGHETQYF.

V usage is TRBV19 and J usage is TRBJ1-6; weak D call: TRBD1 (5 bases). V was shortened by 5 bases and J by 5 bases, with 7 bases between the two germline ends. Germline values: CDR1 LNHDA, CDR2 SQIVND (reference sequence). CDR3 length: 13 residues. Here the CDR3 DNA reads TGTGCCAGTAGTGGGGGAAATAATTCACCCCTCCACTTT. It is translated as CASSGGNNSPLHF. Full variable domain (outside the CDR3, taken from reference TRBV19 and TRBJ1-6): DGGITQSPKYLFRKEGQNVTLSCEQNLNHDAMYWYRQDPGQGLRLIYYSQIVNDFQKGDIAEGYSVSREKKESFPLTVTSAQKNPTAFYLCASSGGNNSPLHFGNGTRLTVT.

This clonotype was seen only a few times. The chain links TRBV19 to TRBJ1-2, with TRBD1 as a possible D gene (5 bases). V was cut by 5 bases and J by 13 bases, with 23 bases left in between. CDR1 and CDR2 (germline): LNHDA, SQIVND (reference sequence). This CDR3 is built from 14 residues. As DNA, the CDR3 is TGTGCCAGTAGTCCGGGACCCAGCCCTATGCTCCTCACCTTC. Protein sequence: CASSPGPSPMLLTF. Filled out from reference TRBV19 and TRBJ1-2, the complete variable domain reads DGGITQSPKYLFRKEGQNVTLSCEQNLNHDAMYWYRQDPGQGLRLIYYSQIVNDFQKGDIAEGYSVSREKKESFPLTVTSAQKNPTAFYLCASSPGPSPMLLTFGSGTRLTVV.